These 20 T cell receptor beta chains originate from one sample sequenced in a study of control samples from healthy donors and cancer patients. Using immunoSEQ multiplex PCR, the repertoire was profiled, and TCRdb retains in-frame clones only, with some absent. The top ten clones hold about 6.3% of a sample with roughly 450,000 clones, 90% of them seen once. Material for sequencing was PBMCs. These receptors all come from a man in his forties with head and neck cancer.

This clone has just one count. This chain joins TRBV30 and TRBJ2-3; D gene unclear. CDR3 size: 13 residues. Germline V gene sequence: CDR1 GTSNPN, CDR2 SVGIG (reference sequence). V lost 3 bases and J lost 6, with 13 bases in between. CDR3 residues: CAWSPLTGDTQYF. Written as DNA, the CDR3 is TGTGCCTGGAGCCCCCTAACCGGGGATACGCAGTATTTT.

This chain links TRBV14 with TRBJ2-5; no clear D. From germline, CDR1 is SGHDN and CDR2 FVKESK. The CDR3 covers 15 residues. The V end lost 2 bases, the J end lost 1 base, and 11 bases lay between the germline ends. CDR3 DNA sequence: TGTGCCAGCAGCCAATTGGACGGAACCCAAGAGACCCAGTACTTC. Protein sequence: CASSQLDGTQETQYF.

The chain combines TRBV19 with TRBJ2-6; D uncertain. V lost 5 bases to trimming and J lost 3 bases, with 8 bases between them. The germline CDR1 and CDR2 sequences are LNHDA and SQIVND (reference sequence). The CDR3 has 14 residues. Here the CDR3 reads CASSWMNGANVLTF. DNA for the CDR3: TGTGCCAGTAGTTGGATGAATGGGGCCAACGTCCTGACTTTC.

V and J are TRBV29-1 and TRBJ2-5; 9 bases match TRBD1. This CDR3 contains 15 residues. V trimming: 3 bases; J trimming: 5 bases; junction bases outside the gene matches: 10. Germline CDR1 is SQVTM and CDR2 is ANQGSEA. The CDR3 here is CSVDPGQGSQETQYF. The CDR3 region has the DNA TGCAGCGTTGACCCCGGACAGGGGAGTCAGGAGACCCAGTACTTC.

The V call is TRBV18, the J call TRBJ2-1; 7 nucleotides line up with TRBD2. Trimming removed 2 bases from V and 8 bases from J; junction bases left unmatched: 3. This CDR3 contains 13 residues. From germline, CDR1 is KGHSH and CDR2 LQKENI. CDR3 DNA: TGTGCCAGCTCACCAGGACTAGAATATGAGCAGTTCTTC. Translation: CASSPGLEYEQFF.

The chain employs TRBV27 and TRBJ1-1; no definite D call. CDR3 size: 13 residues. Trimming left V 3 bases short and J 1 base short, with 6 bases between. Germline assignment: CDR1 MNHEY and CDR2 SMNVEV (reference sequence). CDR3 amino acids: CASSFKGNTEAFF. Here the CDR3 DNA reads TGTGCCAGCAGTTTTAAGGGGAACACTGAAGCTTTCTTT.

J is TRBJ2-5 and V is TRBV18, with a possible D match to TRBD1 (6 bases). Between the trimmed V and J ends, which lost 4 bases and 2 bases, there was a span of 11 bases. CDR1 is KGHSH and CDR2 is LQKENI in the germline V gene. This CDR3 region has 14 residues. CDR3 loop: CASSQGQMQETQYF. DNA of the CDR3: TGTGCCAGCTCACAAGGACAGATGCAAGAGACCCAGTACTTC. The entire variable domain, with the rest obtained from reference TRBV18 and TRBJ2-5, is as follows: NAGVMQNPRHLVRRRGQEARLRCSPMKGHSHVYWYRQLPEEGLKFMVYLQKENIIDESGMPKERFSAEFPKEGPSILRIQQVVRGDSAAYFCASSQGQMQETQYFGPGTRLLVL.

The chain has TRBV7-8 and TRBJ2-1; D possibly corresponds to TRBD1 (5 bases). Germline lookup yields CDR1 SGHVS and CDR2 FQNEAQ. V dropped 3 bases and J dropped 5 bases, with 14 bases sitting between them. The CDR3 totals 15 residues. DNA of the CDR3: TGTGCCAGCAGCTTTCTTCCTGGGGCGCACAATGAGCAGTTCTTC. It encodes CASSFLPGAHNEQFF.

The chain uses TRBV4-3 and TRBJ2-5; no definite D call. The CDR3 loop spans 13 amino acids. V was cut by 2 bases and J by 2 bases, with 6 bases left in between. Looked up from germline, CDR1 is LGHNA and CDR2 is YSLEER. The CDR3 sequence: CASSQNLQETQYF. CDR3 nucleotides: TGCGCCAGCAGCCAAAACTTACAAGAGACCCAGTACTTC.

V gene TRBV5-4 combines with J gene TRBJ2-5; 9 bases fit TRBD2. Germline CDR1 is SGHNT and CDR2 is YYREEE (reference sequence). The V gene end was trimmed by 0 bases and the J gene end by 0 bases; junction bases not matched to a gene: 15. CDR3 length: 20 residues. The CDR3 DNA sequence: TGTGCCAGCAGCTTGGCGCGCGGGAGGGCCGTAAAGCCCGACCAAGAGACCCAGTACTTC. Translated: CASSLARGRAVKPDQETQYF.

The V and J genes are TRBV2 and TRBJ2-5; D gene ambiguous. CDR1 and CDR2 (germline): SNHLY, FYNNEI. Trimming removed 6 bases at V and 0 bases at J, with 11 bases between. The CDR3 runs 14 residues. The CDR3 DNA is TGTGCCAGCAGCCTCGTAGAATACCAAGAGACCCAGTACTTC. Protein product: CASSLVEYQETQYF.

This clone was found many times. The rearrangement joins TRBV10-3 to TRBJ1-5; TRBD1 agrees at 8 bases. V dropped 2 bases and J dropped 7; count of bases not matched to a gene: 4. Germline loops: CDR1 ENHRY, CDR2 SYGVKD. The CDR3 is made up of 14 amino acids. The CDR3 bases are TGTGCCATCAGTGAGCAACAGGGGGACCAGCCCCAGCATTTT. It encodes CAISEQQGDQPQHF.

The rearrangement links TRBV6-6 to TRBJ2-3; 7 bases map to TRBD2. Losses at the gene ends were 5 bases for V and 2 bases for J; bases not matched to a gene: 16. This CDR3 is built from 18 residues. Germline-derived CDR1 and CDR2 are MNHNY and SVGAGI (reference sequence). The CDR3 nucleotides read TGTGCCAGCAGTCCGCCCGCCCCTAGCGGAACCTTCACAGATACGCAGTATTTT. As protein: CASSPPAPSGTFTDTQYF.

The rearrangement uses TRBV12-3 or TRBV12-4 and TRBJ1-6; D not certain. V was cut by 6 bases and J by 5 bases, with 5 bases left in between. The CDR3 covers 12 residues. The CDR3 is CASSVNNSPLHF. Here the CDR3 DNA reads TGTGCCAGCAGCGTAAATAATTCACCCCTCCACTTT.

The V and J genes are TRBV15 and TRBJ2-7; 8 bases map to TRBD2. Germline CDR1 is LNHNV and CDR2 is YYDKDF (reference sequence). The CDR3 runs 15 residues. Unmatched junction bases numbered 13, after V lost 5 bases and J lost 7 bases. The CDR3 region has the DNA TGTGCCACCAGCCTAGACCCGGGAGGGCCGGGGGAGCAGTACTTC. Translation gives CATSLDPGGPGEQYF. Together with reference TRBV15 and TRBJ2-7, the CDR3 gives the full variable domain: DAMVIQNPRYQVTQFGKPVTLSCSQTLNHNVMYWYQQKSSQAPKLLFHYYDKDFNNEADTPDNFQSRRPNTSFCFLDIRSPGLGDTAMYLCATSLDPGGPGEQYFGPGTRLTVT.

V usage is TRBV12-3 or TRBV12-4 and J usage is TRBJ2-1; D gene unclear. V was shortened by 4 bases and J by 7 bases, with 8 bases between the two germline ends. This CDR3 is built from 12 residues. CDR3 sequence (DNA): TGTGCCAGCAGTTCAACGAGGAATGAGCAGTTCTTC. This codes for CASSSTRNEQFF.

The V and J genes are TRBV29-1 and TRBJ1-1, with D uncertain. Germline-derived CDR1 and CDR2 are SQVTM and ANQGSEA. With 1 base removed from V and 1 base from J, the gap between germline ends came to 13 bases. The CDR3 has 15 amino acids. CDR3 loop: CSVEVRGRGNTEAFF. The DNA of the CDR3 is TGCAGCGTTGAAGTACGAGGGCGGGGGAACACTGAAGCTTTCTTT.

The chain's CDR3 is CAWTGGRDTQYF. CDR3 DNA: TGTGCCTGGACGGGCGGGAGAGATACGCAGTATTTT. V usage is TRBV30 and J usage is TRBJ2-3; TRBD2 aligns across 7 bases. CDR3 size: 12 residues. Germline lookup yields CDR1 GTSNPN and CDR2 SVGIG (reference sequence). V trimming: 4 bases; J trimming: 5 bases; junction bases outside the gene matches: 3.

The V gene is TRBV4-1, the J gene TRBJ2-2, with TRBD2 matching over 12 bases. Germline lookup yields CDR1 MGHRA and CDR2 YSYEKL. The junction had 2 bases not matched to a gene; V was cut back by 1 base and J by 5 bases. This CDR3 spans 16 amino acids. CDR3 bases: TGCGCCAGCAGCCAAGGCCTAGCGGGAGGGACCGGGGAGCTGTTTTTT. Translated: CASSQGLAGGTGELFF.

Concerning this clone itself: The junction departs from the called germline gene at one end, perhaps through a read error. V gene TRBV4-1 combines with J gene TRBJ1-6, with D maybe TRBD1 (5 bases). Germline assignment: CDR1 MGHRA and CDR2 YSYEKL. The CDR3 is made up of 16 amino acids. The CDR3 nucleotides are TGCACCAGCAGCCAAGATCTCCAGGGCCGAAATTCACCCCTCCACTTT. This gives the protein CTSSQDLQGRNSPLHF.